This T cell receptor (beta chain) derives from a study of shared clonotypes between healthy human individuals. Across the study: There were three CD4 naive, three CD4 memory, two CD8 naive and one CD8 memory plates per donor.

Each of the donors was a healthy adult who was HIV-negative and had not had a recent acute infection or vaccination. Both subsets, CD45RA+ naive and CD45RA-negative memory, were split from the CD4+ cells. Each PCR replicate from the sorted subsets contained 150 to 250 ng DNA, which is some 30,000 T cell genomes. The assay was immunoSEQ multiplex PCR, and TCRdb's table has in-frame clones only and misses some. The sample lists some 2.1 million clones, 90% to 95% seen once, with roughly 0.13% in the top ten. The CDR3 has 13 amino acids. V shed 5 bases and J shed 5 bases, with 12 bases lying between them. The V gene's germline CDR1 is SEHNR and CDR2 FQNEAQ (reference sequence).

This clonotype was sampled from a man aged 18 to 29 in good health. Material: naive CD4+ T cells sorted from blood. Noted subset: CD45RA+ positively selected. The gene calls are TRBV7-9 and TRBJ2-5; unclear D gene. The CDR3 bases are TGTGCCAGCAGCATCGACACGTCCGAGACCCAGTACTTC. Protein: CASSIDTSETQYF.